Below are 31 T cell receptor beta chains sequenced from a single sample in a study of cytomegalovirus exposure and HLA in healthy donors. PCR was performed using 60 Vbeta and 13 Jbeta primers. The table came from immunoSEQ multiplex PCR; TCRdb's copy has only in-frame clones and leaves some out. The data contain tens of thousands of clones, 85% of them singletons. The sample comprised PBMCs. All receptors derive from a female donor in good health and CMV-seronegative.

J is TRBJ2-7 and V is TRBV28; weak D call: TRBD1 (6 bases). Germline V gene lookup returns CDR1 MDHEN and CDR2 SYDVKM. This CDR3 comprises 13 residues. Trimming stripped 5 bases from V and 3 bases from J, with 11 bases between. CDR3 nucleotide sequence: TGTGCCAGCAGTCGGGACATCAACTACGAGCAGTACTTC. It codes for CASSRDINYEQYF.

The CDR3 region is CASSFVSGSSTDTQYF. In DNA form, the CDR3 reads TGTGCCAGCAGTTTCGTTAGCGGGAGTAGCACAGATACGCAGTATTTT. This chain connects TRBV28 to TRBJ2-3; 9 bases map to TRBD2. Trimming took 3 bases from V and 0 from J; bases not matched to a gene: 4. This CDR3 has 16 amino acids. Germline V gene lookup returns CDR1 MDHEN and CDR2 SYDVKM. Variable domain in full (rest from reference TRBV28 and TRBJ2-3): DVKVTQSSRYLVKRTGEKVFLECVQDMDHENMFWYRQDPGLGLRLIYFSYDVKMKEKGDIPEGYSVSREKKERFSLILESASTNQTSMYLCASSFVSGSSTDTQYFGPGTRLTVL.

This clone appeared a few times. The chain combines TRBV28 with TRBJ2-7, with 8 bases fitting TRBD1. In germline, CDR1 is MDHEN, CDR2 SYDVKM. The trim removed 8 bases at V and 6 bases at J, leaving 9 bases unmatched. CDR3 length: 13 residues. For the CDR3, the DNA is TGTGCCAGCCTCACAGGGGGTGGCCGCGAGCAGTACTTC. It yields the protein CASLTGGGREQYF.

V and J are TRBV2 and TRBJ2-7, with 8 bases aligning to TRBD1. Germline values: CDR1 SNHLY, CDR2 FYNNEI. The V and J ends lost 0 bases and 2 bases, in that order; junction bases with no gene match: 3. The CDR3 has 15 residues. CDR3 bases: TGTGCCAGCAGTGAAGCAGACAGGGGCACCTACGAGCAGTACTTC. Encoded protein: CASSEADRGTYEQYF.

The genes are TRBV7-9 and TRBJ2-5; 11 nucleotides match TRBD1. With 5 bases clipped from V and 5 bases from J, the junction kept 13 bases outside the gene matches. Germline V gene lookup returns CDR1 SEHNR and CDR2 FQNEAQ (reference sequence). This CDR3 spans 17 amino acids. CDR3 sequence: CASSTPNLGQGAETQYF. The CDR3 DNA sequence: TGTGCCAGCAGCACACCCAACCTCGGACAGGGGGCGGAGACCCAGTACTTC.

The J gene is TRBJ2-2, the V gene TRBV11-2, with D tentatively TRBD1 (6 bases). This CDR3 has 14 residues. Germline V gene sequence: CDR1 SGHAT, CDR2 FQNNGV. Trimming shortened V by 0 bases and J by 7 bases, and 9 bases separated the two germline ends. Here the CDR3 reads CASSLDQGIGELFF. CDR3 DNA: TGTGCCAGCAGCTTAGACCAGGGGATCGGGGAGCTGTTTTTT.

This clone is a singleton in its sample. The chain is built from TRBV7-3 and TRBJ2-2; D may be TRBD1 (5 bases). Deletions cut 2 bases from V and 1 base from J, with 11 bases between. This CDR3 is 16 amino acids long. Per germline, CDR1 SGHTA and CDR2 FQGTGA. The DNA of the CDR3 is TGTGCCAGCAGCTTACCCGTTCAGGGGAACACCGGGGAGCTGTTTTTT. The encoded protein is CASSLPVQGNTGELFF.

A single count supports this clone. This chain connects TRBV7-3 to TRBJ2-3, with a possible D match to TRBD1 (6 bases). The CDR3 is made up of 15 amino acids. Germline loops: CDR1 SGHTA, CDR2 FQGTGA. V was shortened by 2 bases and J by 6 bases, with 15 bases between the two germline ends. In DNA form, the CDR3 reads TGTGCCAGCAGCTTACAGGGGTCCCGTCCGGATACGCAGTATTTT. This codes for CASSLQGSRPDTQYF.

The genes are TRBV6-4 and TRBJ1-2, with a weak D call TRBD1 (5 bases). V dropped 2 bases and J dropped 4 bases, with 11 bases sitting between them. This CDR3 contains 14 residues. Looked up from germline, CDR1 is MRHNA and CDR2 is SNTAGT. CDR3 loop: CASSDDGGGYGYTF. The CDR3 nucleotides are TGTGCCAGCAGTGACGATGGGGGAGGCTATGGCTACACCTTC.

The chain joins TRBV2 to TRBJ2-7; 8 nucleotides match TRBD1. V lost 9 bases to trimming and J lost 0 bases; unmatched junction nucleotides: 10. Germline V gives CDR1 SNHLY, CDR2 FYNNEI. The CDR3 is 15 amino acids. CDR3 in amino acids: CASIIRGPSSYEQYF. The CDR3 nucleotides read TGTGCCAGTATAATCAGGGGGCCAAGCTCCTACGAGCAGTACTTC.

CDR3 nucleotides: TGTGCCAGTAGTCGAGGACAGAGAAATCAGCCCCAGCATTTT. Translated: CASSRGQRNQPQHF. This chain connects TRBV19 to TRBJ1-5; a possible D gene is TRBD1 (6 bases). The V end lost 5 bases, the J end lost 4 bases, and 12 bases lay between the germline ends. Germline V gives CDR1 LNHDA, CDR2 SQIVND (reference sequence). The CDR3 spans 14 residues.

Points on this clone: The junction departs from germline at one end; a sequencing error may be responsible. The J gene is TRBJ2-5, the V gene TRBV7-9, with a possible D match to TRBD1 (7 bases). This CDR3 is 16 amino acids long. The germline V gene encodes CDR1 SEHNR and CDR2 FQNEAQ (reference sequence). The CDR3 region is CSSSLVLGGAGETQYF. In DNA form, the CDR3 reads TGTTCCAGCAGCTTAGTTTTAGGGGGCGCGGGGGAGACCCAGTACTTC.

The chain links TRBV6-1 to TRBJ2-5; a weak D match, TRBD1 (5 bases). This CDR3 contains 13 residues. Trimming pared 6 bases from V and 2 bases from J, leaving 10 bases between. Germline loops: CDR1 MNHNS, CDR2 SASEGT. CDR3 in DNA: TGTGCCAGCAGGGGAACAGGACAAGAGACCCAGTACTTC. Protein sequence: CASRGTGQETQYF.

This clone was seen once. The chain is built from TRBV7-2 and TRBJ1-2; a weak D match, TRBD1 (5 bases). The CDR3 runs to 13 residues. Trimming pared 6 bases from V and 7 bases from J, leaving 15 bases between. Germline-derived CDR1 and CDR2 are SGHTA and FQGNSA. CDR3 sequence (DNA): TGTGCCAGCAGGCCGGGGGAGTCGCGTGGCTACACCTTC. Protein: CASRPGESRGYTF.

This chain connects TRBV5-8 to TRBJ1-1, with a tentative D call TRBD1 (6 bases). V lost 4 bases to trimming and J lost 5 bases, with 12 bases between them. The CDR3 loop spans 13 amino acids. Germline V gene data show CDR1 as SGHTS and CDR2 as YDEGEE. In DNA form, the CDR3 reads TGTGCCAGCAGCCAGACGGACAGTACTGAAGCTTTCTTT. This encodes CASSQTDSTEAFF.

This chain links TRBV5-6 with TRBJ1-1, with D hard to call. Germline V CDR1 and CDR2: SGHDT, YYEEEE. Trimming cost V 4 bases and J 6 bases, with 10 bases left between them. The CDR3 runs 12 residues. The CDR3 sequence: CASSRGTAEAFF. The CDR3 DNA follows: TGTGCCAGCAGCCGGGGAACCGCTGAAGCTTTCTTT.

This clone was seen just once. The chain joins TRBV4-1 to TRBJ2-1; perhaps TRBD2 as D (6 bases). Germline V gene lookup returns CDR1 MGHRA and CDR2 YSYEKL. Trimming left V 1 base short and J 4 bases short, with 20 bases between. This CDR3 is built from 18 residues. The CDR3 DNA sequence: TGCGCCAGCAGCCAAGGCATCCGGGGTCAGGGACTTTACAATGAGCAGTTCTTC. It specifies CASSQGIRGQGLYNEQFF.

The chain uses TRBV7-8 and TRBJ2-1; 10 nucleotides line up with TRBD2. V trimming: 5 bases; J trimming: 10 bases; junction bases outside the gene matches: 8. This CDR3 has 14 residues. From germline, CDR1 is SGHVS and CDR2 FQNEAQ. CDR3 coding DNA: TGTGCCAGCAGCCCGGGACTAGCGCTTTCCGAGCAGTTCTTC. It yields the protein CASSPGLALSEQFF.

The chain combines TRBV20-1 with TRBJ2-5, with D maybe TRBD1 (5 bases). V lost 0 bases to trimming and J lost 13 bases, with 12 bases between them. The germline V gene encodes CDR1 DFQATT and CDR2 SNEGSKA (reference sequence). The CDR3 covers 11 residues. The CDR3 DNA reads as TGCAGTGCTAGAGATGGCAGGGCTGCGTACTTC. It yields the protein CSARDGRAAYF.

The V gene is TRBV9, the J gene TRBJ1-1, with D unclear. Germline V gene lookup returns CDR1 SGDLS and CDR2 YYNGEE. CDR3 length equals 16 residues. Trimming stripped 0 bases from V and 0 bases from J, with 12 bases between. CDR3 nucleotides: TGTGCCAGCAGCGTAGTTGAGCGGGGAATGAACACTGAAGCTTTCTTT. Translated: CASSVVERGMNTEAFF. Looking up the rest from reference TRBV9 and TRBJ1-1 gives the full variable domain: DSGVTQTPKHLITATGQRVTLRCSPRSGDLSVYWYQQSLDQGLQFLIQYYNGEERAKGNILERFSAQQFPDLHSELNLSSLELGDSALYFCASSVVERGMNTEAFFGQGTRLTVV.

This clone was seen a handful of times. The V call is TRBV5-1, the J call TRBJ1-3, with a weak D call TRBD1 (6 bases). Germline V CDR1 and CDR2: SGHRS, YFSETQ. Trimming took 4 bases from V and 0 from J, leaving 11 bases between them. The length of the CDR3 is 15 residues. This CDR3 is CASSPGDNSGNTIYF. DNA for the CDR3: TGCGCCAGCAGCCCTGGGGACAACTCTGGAAACACCATATATTTT.

The chain has TRBV27 and TRBJ2-7; TRBD1 matches 10 bases. The V gene's germline CDR1 is MNHEY and CDR2 SMNVEV (reference sequence). The CDR3 loop spans 14 amino acids. Unmatched junction bases numbered 3, after V lost 5 bases and J lost 2 bases. CDR3 loop: CASSRTGGTYEQYF. In DNA form, the CDR3 reads TGTGCCAGCAGTAGGACAGGGGGAACCTACGAGCAGTACTTC.

In the case of this clone: This specimen includes other DNA sequences encoding the same CDR3. The genes are TRBV6-5 and TRBJ2-7, with TRBD1 matching 8 bases. The CDR3 extends over 13 amino acids. V gave up 6 bases and J gave up 1 base; unmatched junction bases: 2. In germline, CDR1 is MNHEY, CDR2 SVGAGI. The CDR3 sequence: CASRGTGSYEQYF. The CDR3 bases are TGTGCCAGCAGGGGGACAGGTTCCTACGAGCAGTACTTC.

This chain uses TRBV5-4 with TRBJ2-3; maybe TRBD2 (5 bases). CDR1 is SGHNT and CDR2 is YYREEE in the germline V gene (reference sequence). V was shortened by 4 bases and J by 1 base, with 10 bases between the two germline ends. The CDR3 is made up of 14 amino acids. CDR3 sequence (DNA): TGTGCCAGCAGCCTGCGAGCGGGCACAGATACGCAGTATTTT. Amino acid sequence: CASSLRAGTDTQYF.

The chain joins TRBV19 to TRBJ2-2; 7 bases fit TRBD1. Per germline, CDR1 LNHDA and CDR2 SQIVND (reference sequence). The CDR3 spans 15 residues. With V trimmed by 6 bases and J by 4 bases, 8 bases remained unmatched. CDR3 DNA: TGTGCCAGTAGCTCGACAGGGATGCTCACCGGGGAGCTGTTTTTT. It is translated as CASSSTGMLTGELFF.

The CDR3, as DNA: TGTGCCAGCAGGGCGAGACTAGCGGGAGTGACCGGGGAGCTGTTTTTT. Amino acids: CASRARLAGVTGELFF. V is TRBV2 and J is TRBJ2-2, with TRBD2 matching 12 bases. Germline loops: CDR1 SNHLY, CDR2 FYNNEI. This CDR3 comprises 16 residues. After removal of 6 bases from V and 5 bases from J, the junction contained 7 bases not matched to a gene. The full variable domain, completed using reference TRBV2 and TRBJ2-2, is EPEVTQTPSHQVTQMGQEVILRCVPISNHLYFYWYRQILGQKVEFLVSFYNNEISEKSEIFDDQFSVERPDGSNFTLKIRSTKLEDSAMYFCASRARLAGVTGELFFGEGSRLTVL.

The genes are TRBV18 and TRBJ1-2; unclear D gene. Looked up from germline, CDR1 is KGHSH and CDR2 is LQKENI. The CDR3 length is 11 residues. V gave up 2 bases and J gave up 8 bases, with 6 bases separating them. This CDR3 is CASSPGRGYTF. The CDR3 bases are TGTGCCAGCTCACCAGGGAGAGGCTACACCTTC.

The chain is built from TRBV7-6 and TRBJ2-1, with 7 bases that match TRBD1. The trim removed 4 bases at V and 5 bases at J, leaving 20 bases unmatched. The germline V gene encodes CDR1 SGHVS and CDR2 FNYEAQ. The CDR3 contains 19 residues. The CDR3 sequence: CASSSTLGQVSGSDNEQFF. The CDR3 bases are TGTGCCAGCAGCTCAACCTTAGGACAGGTCTCGGGTTCCGACAATGAGCAGTTCTTC.

The chain carries TRBV27 and TRBJ1-1; 7 bases line up with TRBD1. J lost 5 bases, V lost 6 bases, and 18 bases had no gene match. CDR3 length: 17 amino acids. Germline V gives CDR1 MNHEY, CDR2 SMNVEV (reference sequence). CDR3: CASSPIDGNRGWTEAFF. The CDR3 bases are TGTGCCAGCAGCCCCATCGACGGCAACAGGGGATGGACTGAAGCTTTCTTT.

The CDR3 loop is CASSERDEQFF. The DNA for the CDR3 is TGTGCCAGCAGTGAGCGGGATGAGCAGTTCTTC. The chain carries TRBV2 and TRBJ2-1; possible D gene TRBD2, 5 bases. The ends were cut back, 3 bases at V and 8 bases at J, with 5 bases in the middle. The CDR3 totals 11 residues. Germline CDR1 and CDR2: SNHLY and FYNNEI. The entire variable domain, with the rest obtained from reference TRBV2 and TRBJ2-1, is as follows: EPEVTQTPSHQVTQMGQEVILRCVPISNHLYFYWYRQILGQKVEFLVSFYNNEISEKSEIFDDQFSVERPDGSNFTLKIRSTKLEDSAMYFCASSERDEQFFGPGTRLTVL.

This clone was seen more than once but under ten times. V and J are TRBV10-3 and TRBJ2-1, with 10 bases matching TRBD2. V lost 2 bases to trimming and J lost 7 bases; unmatched junction nucleotides: 8. Germline V lookup: CDR1 ENHRY, CDR2 SYGVKD. The CDR3 loop spans 16 amino acids. The chain's CDR3 is CAISEGVAGGSNEQFF. The CDR3 DNA sequence: TGTGCCATCAGTGAGGGTGTAGCGGGAGGATCAAATGAGCAGTTCTTC.